This paragraph covers one T cell receptor (beta chain) sequence. The data stem from a study of blood T cell repertoires in COVID-19. This CDR3 has 16 amino acids. Looked up from germline, CDR1 is MDHEN and CDR2 is SYDVKM. Trimming removed 5 bases from V and 9 bases from J, with 20 bases in between. Two negative PCRs, clearance, or symptom resolution had been documented for recovered Cohort 3 donors. Produced via immunoSEQ multiplex PCR; TCRdb's table is partial and in-frame only. The sample contains almost 400,000 clones, about nine tenths of which appear only once. The sample comprised PBMCs or T cells enriched from blood (not recorded which). The chain employs TRBV28 and TRBJ1-6; D not certain. This clonotype was sampled from a woman in her 30s who had recovered from COVID-19. CDR3 residues: CASSPGRGGVASPLHF. Written as DNA, the CDR3 is TGTGCCAGCAGTCCCGGTCGGGGTGGTGTAGCTTCACCCCTCCACTTT.